These 23 T cell receptor beta chains were all obtained from the same sample, sequenced in a study of T-cell reconstitution after alpha-beta-depleted transplantation in children. Preparation of the TCRbeta library used unique molecular identifiers. MiXCR, run by TCRdb on the PCR reads, gives a single entry per CDR3 protein. The top ten hold about 13% of the sample, which has some 190,000 distinct CDR3 sequences, 11% seen once. The input for sequencing was PBMCs, taken before TCRalphabeta/CD19-depleted stem cell transplant. The receptors here all came from a boy between 2 and 15 years old with acute myeloid leukemia, due to receive a stem cell transplant.

This clonotype appeared many times. The chain is built from TRBV12-3 or TRBV12-4 and TRBJ2-2; D might be TRBD1 (6 bases). The CDR3 loop spans 13 amino acids. Trimming cost V 6 bases and J 1 base, with 6 bases left between them. CDR3 bases: TGTGCCAGCAGGGGACAGAACACCGGGGAGCTGTTTTTT. It specifies CASRGQNTGELFF.

This clonotype was detected many times. The chain carries TRBV12-3 or TRBV12-4 and TRBJ1-6; TRBD1 aligns across 7 bases. The CDR3 runs to 20 residues. V lost 5 bases, J lost 0 bases, and 16 bases stayed unmatched. The CDR3 region has the DNA TGTGCCAGCAGTCCTCTTCCGGGGACAGAAGTACTCTCCTATAATTCACCCCTCCACTTT. Residues: CASSPLPGTEVLSYNSPLHF.

This clonotype was counted at least ten times. The chain uses TRBV2 and TRBJ2-1; 14 nucleotides agree with TRBD2. The length of the CDR3 is 16 residues. Germline-derived CDR1 and CDR2 are SNHLY and FYNNEI. The J segment lost 8 bases and the V segment lost 6 bases, leaving 9 bases of the junction unmatched. CDR3 loop: CASSPGLAGDLDEQFF. The CDR3 nucleotides are TGTGCCAGCAGCCCGGGACTAGCGGGAGATTTGGATGAGCAGTTCTTC.

Many counts were recorded for this clonotype. The chain uses TRBV12-3 or TRBV12-4 and TRBJ1-3; D unclear. V was cut by 6 bases and J by 0 bases, with 9 bases left in between. This CDR3 comprises 14 residues. The CDR3 is CASSFAGSGNTIYF. CDR3 DNA sequence: TGTGCCAGCAGCTTTGCAGGCTCTGGAAACACCATATATTTT.

In its sample, this clonotype was seen many times. The rearrangement links TRBV30 to TRBJ1-4; 11 bases fit TRBD1. Germline V gene sequence: CDR1 GTSNPN, CDR2 SVGIG (reference sequence). CDR3 length: 16 amino acids. V was pared by 7 bases and J by 1 base, with 8 bases of the junction left unmatched. This chain's CDR3 is CASKGQGAGTNEKLFF. In DNA form, the CDR3 reads TGTGCCTCCAAAGGACAGGGGGCAGGAACTAATGAAAAACTGTTTTTT.

This clonotype was seen at least ten times. CDR3 amino acids: CASSLPGNYGYTF. DNA of the CDR3: TGCGCCAGCAGCTTGCCCGGGAACTATGGCTACACCTTC. This rearrangement joins TRBV5-1 to TRBJ1-2, with D unresolved. Germline CDR1 SGHRS, CDR2 YFSETQ. This CDR3 region has 13 residues. Trimming stripped 1 base from V and 2 bases from J, with 6 bases between.

This clonotype was recorded at least ten times. The chain links TRBV20-1 to TRBJ2-3, with a tentative D call TRBD2 (6 bases). Germline V gives CDR1 DFQATT, CDR2 SNEGSKA (reference sequence). Trimming took 3 bases from V and 0 from J, leaving 7 bases between them. The CDR3 has 13 residues. CDR3 residues: CSASSGSTDTQYF. The CDR3 DNA follows: TGCAGTGCTAGTAGCGGTAGCACAGATACGCAGTATTTT.

This clonotype was counted at least ten times. This chain joins TRBV5-6 and TRBJ1-1; 9 bases fit TRBD1. Germline values: CDR1 SGHDT, CDR2 YYEEEE. The CDR3 contains 18 residues. J lost 1 base, V lost 2 bases, and 12 bases had no gene match. In DNA, the CDR3 is TGTGCCAGCAGCTTCACGCTCGGGACAGGGATGTGGAACACTGAAGCTTTCTTT. This codes for CASSFTLGTGMWNTEAFF.

The table lists this clonotype with many counts. CDR3 in DNA: TGTGCCAGCAGTACCGGGACGGCCACCTACGAGCAGTACGTC. It codes for CASSTGTATYEQYV. The chain is built from TRBV28 and TRBJ2-7; D assignment may be TRBD1 or TRBD2 (5 bases each). The CDR3 has 14 amino acids. Deletions cut 5 bases from V and 2 bases from J, with 13 bases between. The germline gives CDR1 MDHEN, CDR2 SYDVKM.

This clonotype was seen repeatedly, ten times or more. This chain uses TRBV18 with TRBJ1-2; D unresolved. Germline assignment: CDR1 KGHSH and CDR2 LQKENI. This CDR3 is 13 amino acids long. Trimming pared 0 bases from V and 5 bases from J, leaving 7 bases between. CDR3 protein: CASSPPAGYGYTF. The CDR3 DNA is TGTGCCAGCTCACCACCGGCCGGGTATGGCTACACCTTC.

This clonotype was recorded many times. The CDR3 loop reads CASSKLGTPRDEQFF. The CDR3, as DNA: TGTGCCAGCAGTAAACTCGGGACTCCCAGGGATGAGCAGTTCTTC. This chain links TRBV6-5 with TRBJ2-1; tentatively, D is TRBD2 (6 bases). The V end lost 5 bases, the J end lost 8 bases, and 19 bases lay between the germline ends. CDR3 size: 15 residues. Germline CDR1 is MNHEY and CDR2 is SVGAGI.

The chain joins TRBV28 to TRBJ2-5; D is ambiguous. The V gene's germline CDR1 is MDHEN and CDR2 SYDVKM. Trimming stripped 9 bases from V and 7 bases from J, with 18 bases between. The CDR3 is made up of 13 amino acids. The CDR3 loop is CARGPGPAGTQYF. The CDR3 DNA reads TGTGCCAGGGGCCCCGGGCCCGCCGGGACCCAGTACTTC.

This clonotype was observed at least ten times. In DNA, the CDR3 is TGTGCCAGCAGCACAGGTTCCTACGAGCAGTACTTC. It yields the protein CASSTGSYEQYF. The genes are TRBV7-9 and TRBJ2-7, with D possibly being TRBD1 (5 bases). The CDR3 extends over 12 amino acids. The V end was cut by 5 bases, the J end by 1 base, with 6 bases between. Germline lookup yields CDR1 SEHNR and CDR2 FQNEAQ (reference sequence).

CDR3 sequence: CASHPTGTGGNQPQHF. CDR3 DNA sequence: TGTGCCAGCCACCCCACCGGGACCGGGGGCAATCAGCCCCAGCATTTT. The chain links TRBV6-1 to TRBJ1-5; weak D call: TRBD1 (5 bases). V was clipped by 8 bases and J by 2 bases, with 19 bases between them. Germline values: CDR1 MNHNS, CDR2 SASEGT. The CDR3 is made up of 16 amino acids.

The sample holds many counts of this clonotype. With a much larger clone just one base away, this may be a read error. The gene calls are TRBV20-1 and TRBJ1-3; a possible D gene is TRBD1 (5 bases). V was clipped by 3 bases and J by 0 bases, with 9 bases between them. CDR1 and CDR2 from the germline V gene are DFQATT and SNEGSKA (reference sequence). This CDR3 spans 14 amino acids. The CDR3 DNA reads TGCAGTGCTAGCGAGAGGGGCTCTGGAAACACCATATATTTT. Residues: CSASERGSGNTIYF.

This clonotype showed up just once. For the CDR3, the DNA is TGCGCCAGCAGCCGATGGGGCCCCATGTCCTACGAGCAGTACTTC. It is translated as CASSRWGPMSYEQYF. The chain employs TRBV23-1 and TRBJ2-7; D possibly corresponds to TRBD1 (5 bases). TRBV23-1 is labeled an ORF, and its function is uncertain. Trimming took off 6 bases at V and 1 base at J, with 16 bases between the two ends. This CDR3 contains 15 residues.

The V and J genes are TRBV2 and TRBJ1-5, with a possible D match to TRBD1 (5 bases). The germline V gene encodes CDR1 SNHLY and CDR2 FYNNEI. The CDR3 sequence is 12 residues long. The ends were cut back, 11 bases at V and 1 base at J, with 9 bases in the middle. The CDR3 DNA follows: TGTGCCTGCCGGGGGAGCAATCAGCCCCAGCATTTT. This sequence encodes CACRGSNQPQHF.

At least ten counts were recorded for this clonotype. This chain connects TRBV5-1 to TRBJ1-1, with 7 bases matching TRBD1. The CDR3 has 14 residues. V shed 2 bases, J shed 4 bases, and the junction held 5 bases outside the gene matches. Germline CDR1 reads SGHRS; CDR2 reads YFSETQ. The CDR3 region has the DNA TGCGCCAGCAGCTTCTTAGGGGGCGGCACTGAAGCTTTCTTT. It encodes CASSFLGGGTEAFF.

This clonotype showed up many times. This chain links TRBV7-9 with TRBJ2-1; TRBD2 matches at 14 bases. Germline V lookup: CDR1 SEHNR, CDR2 FQNEAQ (reference sequence). The trim removed 5 bases at V and 9 bases at J, leaving 9 bases unmatched. CDR3 length: 16 amino acids. The CDR3 loop reads CASSDTTSGGAVEQFF. As DNA, the CDR3 is TGTGCCAGCAGCGATACGACTAGCGGGGGGGCGGTTGAGCAGTTCTTC.

This clonotype was counted at least ten times. This sequence joins TRBV15 and TRBJ1-3; D possibly corresponds to TRBD1 (6 bases). The V and J ends lost 0 bases and 1 base respectively, with 13 bases between them. The germline V gene has CDR1 LNHNV and CDR2 YYDKDF (reference sequence). This CDR3 is 17 amino acids long. CDR3 nucleotide sequence: TGTGCCACCAGCAGAGATACAGGGACCTTGTCTGGAAACACCATATATTTT. Its protein is CATSRDTGTLSGNTIYF.

This clonotype has at least ten counts. V gene TRBV25-1 combines with J gene TRBJ1-3, with D unresolved. Trimming shortened V by 4 bases and J by 4 bases, and 14 bases separated the two germline ends. Germline CDR1 is MGHDK and CDR2 is SYGVNS. The CDR3 is 15 residues long. CDR3 nucleotide sequence: TGTGCCAGCAGTGTCGGAGTTACGGGCGGAAACACCATATATTTT. This gives the protein CASSVGVTGGNTIYF.

This clonotype was picked up many times. The rearrangement joins TRBV7-6 to TRBJ2-3; no clear D gene. Germline V gives CDR1 SGHVS, CDR2 FNYEAQ. The CDR3 extends over 13 amino acids. The V end lost 4 bases, the J end lost 5 bases, and 10 bases lay between the germline ends. CDR3 sequence (DNA): TGTGCCAGCAGCTCCGGGCAGGTAGATACGCAGTATTTT. It yields the protein CASSSGQVDTQYF.

This clonotype was picked up many times. The rearrangement links TRBV18 to TRBJ2-3; 10 bases match TRBD2. This CDR3 contains 15 residues. V trimming: 3 bases; J trimming: 6 bases; junction bases outside the gene matches: 6. Germline V gene sequence: CDR1 KGHSH, CDR2 LQKENI. CDR3: CASSPRLAGADTQYF. The CDR3 DNA reads TGTGCCAGCTCACCTAGGCTAGCGGGGGCCGATACGCAGTATTTT.